This entry is about one T cell receptor beta chain. Its specificity is not known. This specimen belongs to a study of Ad26.COV2.S vaccination and SARS-CoV-2 variants. Turning to the study itself: The authors gave Ad26.COV2.S intramuscularly, either once or twice 56 days apart. Study findings and constraints: Non-spike TCR breadth showed similarity between vaccine and placebo recipients. Participants in the vaccine arm had higher spike-specific TCR breadth; placebo recipients had lower.

The CDR3 spans 15 residues. The junction had 0 bases not matched to a gene; V was cut back by 2 bases and J by 1 base. Germline CDR1 reads MNHNY; CDR2 reads SVGAGI (reference sequence). Method: immunoSEQ multiplex PCR; TCRdb's copy keeps in-frame clones and lacks some. Altogether 400,000 to 450,000 clones are present, 80% to 95% being singletons, with the ten largest covering 12%. Treatment in this sample: around 19 received Ad26.COV2.S at low or high dose, single or two shots; 5 received placebo; per-sample allocation not given. The samples were gathered on day 63 after the first injection of vaccine or placebo.

The clonotype was recovered from a person between 18 and 65 years old who received the Ad26.COV2.S COVID-19 vaccine or a placebo. This chain connects TRBV6-6 to TRBJ2-3; 10 nucleotides align to TRBD2. The sample in question was peripheral blood, obtained in a trial of Ad26.COV2.S vaccine versus placebo. The CDR3: CASSYSGRGTDTQYF. CDR3 sequence (DNA): TGTGCCAGCAGTTACAGCGGGAGGGGCACAGATACGCAGTATTTT.